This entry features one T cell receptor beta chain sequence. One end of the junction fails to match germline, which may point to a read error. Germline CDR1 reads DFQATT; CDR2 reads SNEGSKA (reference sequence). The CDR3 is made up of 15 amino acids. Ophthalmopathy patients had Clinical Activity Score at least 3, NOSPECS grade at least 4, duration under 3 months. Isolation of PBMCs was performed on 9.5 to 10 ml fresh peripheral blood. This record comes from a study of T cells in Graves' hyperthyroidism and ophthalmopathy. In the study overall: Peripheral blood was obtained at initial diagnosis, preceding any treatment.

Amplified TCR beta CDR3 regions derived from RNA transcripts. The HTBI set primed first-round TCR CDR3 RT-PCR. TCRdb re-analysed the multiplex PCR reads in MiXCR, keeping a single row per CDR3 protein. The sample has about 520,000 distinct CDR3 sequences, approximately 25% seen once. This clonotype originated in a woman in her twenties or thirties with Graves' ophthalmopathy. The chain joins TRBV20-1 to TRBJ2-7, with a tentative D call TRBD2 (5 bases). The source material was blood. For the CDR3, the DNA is TGCAGTGCTAGAGGGGAGATGGTGACCACCTACGATCAGTACTTC. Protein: CSARGEMVTTYDQYF.